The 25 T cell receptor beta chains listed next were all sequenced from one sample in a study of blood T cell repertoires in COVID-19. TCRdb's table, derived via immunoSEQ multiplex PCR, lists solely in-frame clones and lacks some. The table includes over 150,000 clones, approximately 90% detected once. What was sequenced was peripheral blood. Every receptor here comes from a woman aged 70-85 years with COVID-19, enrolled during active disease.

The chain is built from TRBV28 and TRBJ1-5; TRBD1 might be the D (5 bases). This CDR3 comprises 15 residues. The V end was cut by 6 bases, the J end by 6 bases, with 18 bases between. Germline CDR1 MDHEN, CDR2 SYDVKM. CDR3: CASSFMGGYLQPQHF. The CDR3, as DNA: TGTGCCAGCAGCTTTATGGGGGGGTATCTTCAGCCCCAGCATTTT.

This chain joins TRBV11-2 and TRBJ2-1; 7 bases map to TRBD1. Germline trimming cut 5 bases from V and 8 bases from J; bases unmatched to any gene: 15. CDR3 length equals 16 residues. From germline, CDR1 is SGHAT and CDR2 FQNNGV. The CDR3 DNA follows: TGTGCCAGCAGCACCCCCCTGACAGGGTCCTGGGATGAGCAGTTCTTC. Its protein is CASSTPLTGSWDEQFF. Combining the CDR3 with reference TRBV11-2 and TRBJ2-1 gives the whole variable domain EAGVAQSPRYKIIEKRQSVAFWCNPISGHATLYWYQQILGQGPKLLIQFQNNGVVDDSQLPKDRFSAERLKGVDSTLKIQPAKLEDSAVYLCASSTPLTGSWDEQFFGPGTRLTVL.

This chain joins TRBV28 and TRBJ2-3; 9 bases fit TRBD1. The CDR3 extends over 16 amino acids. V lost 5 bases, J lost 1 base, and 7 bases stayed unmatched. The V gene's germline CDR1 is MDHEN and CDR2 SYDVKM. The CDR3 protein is CASSTGRQGGTDTQYF. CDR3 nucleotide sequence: TGTGCCAGCAGTACCGGTCGACAGGGGGGCACAGATACGCAGTATTTT.

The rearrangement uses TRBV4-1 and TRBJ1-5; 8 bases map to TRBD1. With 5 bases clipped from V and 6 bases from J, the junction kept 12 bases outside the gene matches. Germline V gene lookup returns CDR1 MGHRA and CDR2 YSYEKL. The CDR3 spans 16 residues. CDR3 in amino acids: CASSSQTGALSQPQHF. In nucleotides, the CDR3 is TGCGCCAGCAGCTCACAGACAGGGGCCTTGAGTCAGCCCCAGCATTTT.

CDR3 nucleotide sequence: TGCGCCAGCAGCTTATTGGTACAGGAGCCTCATTCTAGCACAGATACGCAGTATTTT. This sequence encodes CASSLLVQEPHSSTDTQYF. The gene calls are TRBV5-1 and TRBJ2-3, with a tentative D call TRBD1 (5 bases). Trimming shortened V by 2 bases and J by 0 bases, and 22 bases separated the two germline ends. There are 19 residues in the CDR3. Germline V gives CDR1 SGHRS, CDR2 YFSETQ. The full variable domain, rest sourced from reference TRBV5-1 and TRBJ2-3, is KAGVTQTPRYLIKTRGQQVTLSCSPISGHRSVSWYQQTPGQGLQFLFEYFSETQRNKGNFPGRFSGRQFSNSRSEMNVSTLELGDSALYLCASSLLVQEPHSSTDTQYFGPGTRLTVL.

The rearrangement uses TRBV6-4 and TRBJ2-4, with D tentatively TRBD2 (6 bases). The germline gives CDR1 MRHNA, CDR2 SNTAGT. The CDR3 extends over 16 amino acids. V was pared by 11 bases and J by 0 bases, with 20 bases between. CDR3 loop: CARRKGLLLAKNIQYF. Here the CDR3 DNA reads TGTGCCCGTAGAAAGGGACTCCTATTAGCCAAAAACATTCAGTACTTC.

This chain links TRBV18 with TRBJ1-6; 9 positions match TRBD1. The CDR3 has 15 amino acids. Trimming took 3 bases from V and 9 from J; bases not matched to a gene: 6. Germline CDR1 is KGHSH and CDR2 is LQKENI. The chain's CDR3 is CASSPRGDRASPLHF. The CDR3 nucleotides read TGTGCCAGCTCACCCCGGGGGGACAGGGCTTCACCCCTCCACTTT.

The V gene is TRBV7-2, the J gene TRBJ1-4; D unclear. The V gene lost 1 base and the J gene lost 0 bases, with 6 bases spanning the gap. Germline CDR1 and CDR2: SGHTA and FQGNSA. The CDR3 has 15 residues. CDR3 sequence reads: CASSLDGSTNEKLFF. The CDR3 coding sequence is TGTGCCAGCAGCTTAGACGGGTCAACTAATGAAAAACTGTTTTTT.

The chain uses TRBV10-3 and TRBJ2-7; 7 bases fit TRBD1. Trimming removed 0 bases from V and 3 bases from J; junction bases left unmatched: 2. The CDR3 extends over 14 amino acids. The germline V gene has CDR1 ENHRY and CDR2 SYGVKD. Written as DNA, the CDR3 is TGTGCCATCAGTGAGTCAGGGGGCGGCTACGAGCAGTACTTC. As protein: CAISESGGGYEQYF.

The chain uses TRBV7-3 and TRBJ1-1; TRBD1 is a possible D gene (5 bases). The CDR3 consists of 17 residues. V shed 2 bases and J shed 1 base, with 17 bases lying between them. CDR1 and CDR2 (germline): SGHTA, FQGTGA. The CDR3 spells CASSLGPLGQGNTEAFF. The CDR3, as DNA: TGTGCCAGCAGCTTAGGTCCGTTGGGGCAGGGGAACACTGAAGCTTTCTTT.

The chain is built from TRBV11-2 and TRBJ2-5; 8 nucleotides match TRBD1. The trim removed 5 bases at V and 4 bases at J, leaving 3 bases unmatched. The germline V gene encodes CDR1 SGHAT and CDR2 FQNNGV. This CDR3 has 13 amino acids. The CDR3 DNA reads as TGTGCCAGCAGCATCGACAGGGGAGAGACCCAGTACTTC. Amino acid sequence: CASSIDRGETQYF.

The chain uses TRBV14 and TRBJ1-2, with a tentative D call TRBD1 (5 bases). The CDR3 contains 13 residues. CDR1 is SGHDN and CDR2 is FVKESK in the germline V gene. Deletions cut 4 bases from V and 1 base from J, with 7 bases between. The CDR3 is CASSLTVNYGYTF. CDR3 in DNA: TGTGCCAGCAGCCTGACAGTTAACTATGGCTACACCTTC.

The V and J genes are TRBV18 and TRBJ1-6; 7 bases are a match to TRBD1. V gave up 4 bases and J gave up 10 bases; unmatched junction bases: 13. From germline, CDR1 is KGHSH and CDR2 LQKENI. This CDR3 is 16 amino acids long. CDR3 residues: CASSLGPTGSGSPLHF. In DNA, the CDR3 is TGTGCCAGCTCACTGGGGCCGACAGGGTCTGGGTCACCCCTCCACTTT.

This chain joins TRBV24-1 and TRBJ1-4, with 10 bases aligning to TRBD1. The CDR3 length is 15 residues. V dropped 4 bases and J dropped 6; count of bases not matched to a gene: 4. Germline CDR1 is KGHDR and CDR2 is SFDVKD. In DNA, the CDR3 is TGTGCCACCAGTGAACCCGGGACAGGGGATGAAAAACTGTTTTTT. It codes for CATSEPGTGDEKLFF.

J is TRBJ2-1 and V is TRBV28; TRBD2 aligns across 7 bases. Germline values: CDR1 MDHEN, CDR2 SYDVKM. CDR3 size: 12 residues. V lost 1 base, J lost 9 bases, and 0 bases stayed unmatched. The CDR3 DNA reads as TGTGCCAGCAGTTTATTAGCGGGTGAGCAGTTCTTC. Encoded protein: CASSLLAGEQFF.

The chain's CDR3 is CASGRGSSTDTQYF. The DNA for the CDR3 is TGTGCTAGTGGCCGGGGGAGTAGCACAGATACGCAGTATTTT. This chain connects TRBV12-5 to TRBJ2-3; perhaps TRBD2 as D (6 bases). CDR1 and CDR2 from the germline V gene are LGHNT and FRNRAP. The V and J ends lost 6 bases and 0 bases respectively, with 10 bases between them. The CDR3 is 14 residues long.

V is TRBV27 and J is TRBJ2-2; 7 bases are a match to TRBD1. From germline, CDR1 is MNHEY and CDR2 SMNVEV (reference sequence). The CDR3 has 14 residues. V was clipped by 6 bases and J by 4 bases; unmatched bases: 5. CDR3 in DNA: TGTGCCAGCAGGACAGGGTTCACCACCGGGGAGCTGTTTTTT. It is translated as CASRTGFTTGELFF.

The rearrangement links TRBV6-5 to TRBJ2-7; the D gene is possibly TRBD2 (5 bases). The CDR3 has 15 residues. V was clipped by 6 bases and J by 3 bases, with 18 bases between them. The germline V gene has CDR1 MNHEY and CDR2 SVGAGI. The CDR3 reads CASSDAGGVGYEQYF. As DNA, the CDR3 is TGTGCCAGCAGCGATGCAGGAGGCGTGGGCTACGAGCAGTACTTC.

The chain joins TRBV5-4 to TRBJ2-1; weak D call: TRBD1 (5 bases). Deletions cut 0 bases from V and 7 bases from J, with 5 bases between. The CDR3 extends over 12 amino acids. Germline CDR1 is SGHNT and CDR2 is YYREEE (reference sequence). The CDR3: CASSLEGNEQFF. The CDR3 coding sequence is TGTGCCAGCAGCTTGGAGGGGAATGAGCAGTTCTTC.

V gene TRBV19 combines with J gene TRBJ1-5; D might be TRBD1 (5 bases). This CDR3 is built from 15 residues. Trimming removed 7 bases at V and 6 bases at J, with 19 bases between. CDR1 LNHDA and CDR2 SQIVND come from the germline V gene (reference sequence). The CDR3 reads CASTIGRGAGQPQHF. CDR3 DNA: TGTGCCAGTACAATCGGGAGGGGCGCGGGTCAGCCCCAGCATTTT.

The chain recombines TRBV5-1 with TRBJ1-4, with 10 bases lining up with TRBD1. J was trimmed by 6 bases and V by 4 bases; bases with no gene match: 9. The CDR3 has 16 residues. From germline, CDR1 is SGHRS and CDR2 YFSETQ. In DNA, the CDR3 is TGCGCCAGCAGCCCGTCCCAGGGACAGGGGTATGAAAAACTGTTTTTT. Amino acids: CASSPSQGQGYEKLFF.

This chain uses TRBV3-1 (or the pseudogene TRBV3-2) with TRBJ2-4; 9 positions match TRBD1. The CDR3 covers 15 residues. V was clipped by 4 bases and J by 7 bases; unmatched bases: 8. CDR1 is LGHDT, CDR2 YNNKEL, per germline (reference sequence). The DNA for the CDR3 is TGTGCCAGCAGCCGGGCGGGACAGGGAGGGAACATTCAGTACTTC. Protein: CASSRAGQGGNIQYF.

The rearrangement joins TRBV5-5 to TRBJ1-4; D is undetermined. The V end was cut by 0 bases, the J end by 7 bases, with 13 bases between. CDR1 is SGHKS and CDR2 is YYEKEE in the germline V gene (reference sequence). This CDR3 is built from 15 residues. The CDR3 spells CASSLAPDTGEKLFF. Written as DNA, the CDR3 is TGTGCCAGCAGCTTGGCCCCGGATACGGGTGAAAAACTGTTTTTT. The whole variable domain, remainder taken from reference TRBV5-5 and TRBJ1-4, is DAGVTQSPTHLIKTRGQQVTLRCSPISGHKSVSWYQQVLGQGPQFIFQYYEKEERGRGNFPDRFSARQFPNYSSELNVNALLLGDSALYLCASSLAPDTGEKLFFGSGTQLSVL.

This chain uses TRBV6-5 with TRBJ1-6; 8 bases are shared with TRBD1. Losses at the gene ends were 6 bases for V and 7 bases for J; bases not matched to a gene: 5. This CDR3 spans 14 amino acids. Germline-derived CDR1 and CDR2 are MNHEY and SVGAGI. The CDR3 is CASRGTGRNSPLHF. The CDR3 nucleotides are TGTGCCAGCAGAGGGACAGGTCGAAATTCACCCCTCCACTTT.

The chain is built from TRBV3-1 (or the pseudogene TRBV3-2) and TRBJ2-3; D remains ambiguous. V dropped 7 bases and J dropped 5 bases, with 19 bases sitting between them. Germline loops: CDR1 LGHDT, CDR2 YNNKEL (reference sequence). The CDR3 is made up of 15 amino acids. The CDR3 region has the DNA TGTGCCAGCAAAGGCGGCGCTACCTGGATAGATACGCAGTATTTT. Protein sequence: CASKGGATWIDTQYF.